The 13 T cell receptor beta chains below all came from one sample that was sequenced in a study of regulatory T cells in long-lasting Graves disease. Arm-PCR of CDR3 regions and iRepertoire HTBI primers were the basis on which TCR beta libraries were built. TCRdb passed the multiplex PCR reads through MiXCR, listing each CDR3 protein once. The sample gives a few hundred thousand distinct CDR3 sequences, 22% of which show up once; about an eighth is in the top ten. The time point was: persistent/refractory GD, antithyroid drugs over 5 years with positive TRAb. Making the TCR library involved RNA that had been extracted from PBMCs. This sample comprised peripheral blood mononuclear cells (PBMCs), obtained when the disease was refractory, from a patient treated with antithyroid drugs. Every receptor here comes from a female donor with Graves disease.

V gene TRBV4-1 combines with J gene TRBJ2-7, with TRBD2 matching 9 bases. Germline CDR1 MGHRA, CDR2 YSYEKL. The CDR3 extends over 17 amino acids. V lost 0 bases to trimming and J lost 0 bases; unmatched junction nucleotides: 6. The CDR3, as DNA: TGCGCCAGCAGCCAAGATGGTCTAGCGGGATACTCCTACGAGCAGTACTTC. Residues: CASSQDGLAGYSYEQYF.

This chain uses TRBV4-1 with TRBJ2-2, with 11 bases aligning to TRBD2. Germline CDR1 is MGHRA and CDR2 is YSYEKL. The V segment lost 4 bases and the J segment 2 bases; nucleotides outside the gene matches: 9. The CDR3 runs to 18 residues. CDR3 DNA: TGCGCCAGCAGCCGGGAGGTGGGACTAGCGGTAAACACCGGGGAGCTGTTTTTT. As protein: CASSREVGLAVNTGELFF.

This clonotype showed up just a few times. CDR3 residues: CASSPRPRSNGYTF. As DNA, the CDR3 is TGTGCCAGCAGCCCACGCCCGCGCTCGAATGGCTACACCTTC. The chain has TRBV11-2 and TRBJ1-2; no reliable D call. This CDR3 is 14 amino acids long. Per the germline V gene, CDR1 is SGHAT and CDR2 is FQNNGV. V was trimmed by 5 bases and J by 6 bases, leaving 16 bases between them.

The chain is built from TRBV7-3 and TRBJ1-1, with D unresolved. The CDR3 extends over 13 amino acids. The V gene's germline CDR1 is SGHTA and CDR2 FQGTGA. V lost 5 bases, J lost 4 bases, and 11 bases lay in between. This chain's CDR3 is CASSPYLGTEAFF. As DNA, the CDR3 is TGTGCCAGCAGCCCGTATCTTGGCACTGAAGCTTTCTTT.

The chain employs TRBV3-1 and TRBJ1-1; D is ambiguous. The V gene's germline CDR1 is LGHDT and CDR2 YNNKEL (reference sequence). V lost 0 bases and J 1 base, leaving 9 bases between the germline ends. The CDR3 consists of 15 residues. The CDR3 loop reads CASSQEGVTNTEAFF. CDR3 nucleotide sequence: TGTGCCAGCAGCCAAGAAGGCGTAACGAACACTGAAGCTTTCTTT.

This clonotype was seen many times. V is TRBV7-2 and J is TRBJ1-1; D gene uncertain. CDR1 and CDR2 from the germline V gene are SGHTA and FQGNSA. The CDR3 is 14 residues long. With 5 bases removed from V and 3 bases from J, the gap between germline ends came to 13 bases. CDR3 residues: CASSPRGVDTEAFF. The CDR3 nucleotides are TGTGCCAGCAGCCCCCGTGGAGTTGACACTGAAGCTTTCTTT.

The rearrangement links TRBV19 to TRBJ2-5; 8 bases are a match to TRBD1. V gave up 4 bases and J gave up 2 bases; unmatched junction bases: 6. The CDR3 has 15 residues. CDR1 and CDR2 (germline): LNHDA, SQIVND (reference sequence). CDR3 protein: CASSSRGTGQETQYF. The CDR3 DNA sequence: TGTGCCAGTAGTAGCCGCGGGACAGGTCAAGAGACCCAGTACTTC.

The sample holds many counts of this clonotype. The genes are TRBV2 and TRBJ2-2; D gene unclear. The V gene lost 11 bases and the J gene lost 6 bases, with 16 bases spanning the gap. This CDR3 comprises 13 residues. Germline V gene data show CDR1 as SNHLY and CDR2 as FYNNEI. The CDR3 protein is CAGEGVWAGELFF. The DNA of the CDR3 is TGTGCCGGAGAAGGAGTGTGGGCCGGGGAGCTGTTTTTT. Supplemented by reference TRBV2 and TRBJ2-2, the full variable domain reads EPEVTQTPSHQVTQMGQEVILRCVPISNHLYFYWYRQILGQKVEFLVSFYNNEISEKSEIFDDQFSVERPDGSNFTLKIRSTKLEDSAMYFCAGEGVWAGELFFGEGSRLTVL.

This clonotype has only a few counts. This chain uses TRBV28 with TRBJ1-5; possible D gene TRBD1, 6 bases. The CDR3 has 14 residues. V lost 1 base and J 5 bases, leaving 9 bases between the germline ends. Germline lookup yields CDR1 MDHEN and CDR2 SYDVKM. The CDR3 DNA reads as TGTGCCAGCAGTTTATCAGGGGCGTATCAGCCCCAGCATTTT. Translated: CASSLSGAYQPQHF.

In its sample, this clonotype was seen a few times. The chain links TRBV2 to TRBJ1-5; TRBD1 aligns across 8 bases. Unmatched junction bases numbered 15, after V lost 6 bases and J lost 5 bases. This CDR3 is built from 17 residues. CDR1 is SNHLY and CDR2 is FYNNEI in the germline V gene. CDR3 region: CASRYGVGDRRDQPQHF. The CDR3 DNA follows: TGTGCCAGCAGATACGGGGTTGGGGACAGGAGGGATCAGCCCCAGCATTTT.

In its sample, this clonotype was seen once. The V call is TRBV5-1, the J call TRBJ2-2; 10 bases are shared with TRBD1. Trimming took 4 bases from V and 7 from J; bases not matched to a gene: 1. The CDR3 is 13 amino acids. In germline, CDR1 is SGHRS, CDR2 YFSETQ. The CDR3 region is CASSGTGDGELFF. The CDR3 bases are TGCGCCAGCAGCGGGACAGGGGACGGGGAGCTGTTTTTT.

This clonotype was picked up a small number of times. The CDR3 is CSADKSYEQYF. The CDR3 DNA is TGCAGTGCTGACAAGTCCTACGAGCAGTACTTC. This sequence joins TRBV20-1 and TRBJ2-7, with unresolved D. Between the trimmed V and J ends, which lost 5 bases and 1 base, there was a span of 6 bases. Germline V gives CDR1 DFQATT, CDR2 SNEGSKA (reference sequence). There are 11 residues in the CDR3.

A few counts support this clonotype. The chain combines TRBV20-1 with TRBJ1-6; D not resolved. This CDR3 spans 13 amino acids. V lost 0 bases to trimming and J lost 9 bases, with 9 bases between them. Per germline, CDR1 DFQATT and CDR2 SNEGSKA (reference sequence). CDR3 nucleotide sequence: TGCAGTGCTAGAGACGGGGTACGTTCACCCCTCCACTTT. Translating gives CSARDGVRSPLHF.